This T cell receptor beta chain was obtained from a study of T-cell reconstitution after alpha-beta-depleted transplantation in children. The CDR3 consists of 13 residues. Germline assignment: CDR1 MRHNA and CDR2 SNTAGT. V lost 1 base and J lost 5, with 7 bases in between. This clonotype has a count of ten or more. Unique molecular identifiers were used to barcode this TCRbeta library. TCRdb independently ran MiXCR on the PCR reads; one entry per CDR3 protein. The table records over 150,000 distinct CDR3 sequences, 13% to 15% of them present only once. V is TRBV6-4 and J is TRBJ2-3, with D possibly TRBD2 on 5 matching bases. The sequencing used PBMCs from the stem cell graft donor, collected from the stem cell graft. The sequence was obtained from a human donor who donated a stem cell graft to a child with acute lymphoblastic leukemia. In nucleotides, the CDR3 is TGTGCCAGCAGTGACTGGGAGCGAGATACGCAGTATTTT. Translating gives CASSDWERDTQYF.